This TCR beta chain was sequenced in a study of cytomegalovirus exposure and HLA in healthy donors. Study results and limitations: Rare TCR sequences dominated, though some public TCRs recurred in many donors. Specificity of a few CMV-associated chains for CMV antigens was verified in vitro. According to a subsequent analysis, TCR clusters from the first cohort were inclined to appear together in the roughly 120 validation repertoires. There were approximately 150 TCR beta chains listed as cytomegalovirus-associated.

Regarding this clone: Its matching antigen is unknown.

Measured with immunoSEQ multiplex PCR; TCRdb has only the in-frame clones, and not every one. The sample holds about 240,000 clones; more than 75% are singletons and the top ten take roughly 1.2%. The source is a woman younger than 45 in good health and CMV-seropositive. Sequencing was carried out using PBMCs.

CDR3 in amino acids: CASSPTWADYNEQFF. In DNA form, the CDR3 reads TGTGCCAGCAGCCCCACGTGGGCAGACTACAATGAGCAGTTCTTC. The chain employs TRBV7-2 and TRBJ2-1; D uncertain. CDR3 length: 15 amino acids. The germline CDR1 and CDR2 sequences are SGHTA and FQGNSA. V lost 5 bases and J lost 3, with 14 bases in between.